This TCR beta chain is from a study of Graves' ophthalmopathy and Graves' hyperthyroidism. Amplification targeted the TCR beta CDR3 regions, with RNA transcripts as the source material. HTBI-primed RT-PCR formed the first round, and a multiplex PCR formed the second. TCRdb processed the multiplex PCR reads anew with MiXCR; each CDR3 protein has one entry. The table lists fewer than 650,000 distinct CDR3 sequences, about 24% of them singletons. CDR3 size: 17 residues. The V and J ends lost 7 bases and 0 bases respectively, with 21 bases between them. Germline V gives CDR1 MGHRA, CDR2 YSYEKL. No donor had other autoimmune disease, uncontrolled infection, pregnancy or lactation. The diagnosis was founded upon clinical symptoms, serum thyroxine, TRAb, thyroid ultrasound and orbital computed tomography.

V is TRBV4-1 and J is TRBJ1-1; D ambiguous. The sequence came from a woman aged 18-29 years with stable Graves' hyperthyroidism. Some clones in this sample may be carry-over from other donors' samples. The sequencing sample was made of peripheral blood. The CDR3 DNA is TGCGCCAGCAAACCTCCCGGACGGCGCCCCGTGAACACTGAAGCTTTCTTT. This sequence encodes CASKPPGRRPVNTEAFF.